These T cell receptor beta chains were read from a single sample in a study of resident and recirculating memory T cells in vitiligo. Generated by immunoSEQ multiplex PCR, the TCRdb table keeps only in-frame clones and is missing some. Of around 70,000 clones in the sample, roughly nine tenths were seen once. Sequencing was performed on blood. The receptors were sampled from a male donor with vitiligo. CDR3s include the opening cysteine and the closing phenylalanine or tryptophan. A D gene is named only where the DNA matches it firmly. Clone sizes are given selectively: once, few, many, or a class where the clone is expanded.

v_call	clone_size	d_call	j_call	cdr3_nt	cdr3_aa
TRBV6-1	.	.	TRBJ1-5	TGTGCCAGCAGGGCGGCCATTTGGCCCCAGCATTTT	CASRAAIWPQHF
TRBV28	few	.	TRBJ1-1	TGTGCCAGCAGTTTCTCCCGGTTCCACCAAGCTTTCTTT	CASSFSRFHQAFF
TRBV7-8	.	.	TRBJ1-4	TGTGCCAGCAGCTTATTCACAGGGACGAATGAAAAACTGTTTTTT	CASSLFTGTNEKLFF
TRBV25-1	once	.	TRBJ2-5	TGTGCCAGCAGTGAACCGGGATTCGAGACCCAGTACTTC	CASSEPGFETQYF
TRBV29-1	.	.	TRBJ2-7	TGCAGCGCCCTGCGGTCGTTCGAGCAGTACTTC	CSALRSFEQYF
TRBV4-1	.	TRBD1	TRBJ2-5	TGCGCCAGCAGCCAACTGGGGACAGGGCTATCGGAGACCCAGTACTTC	CASSQLGTGLSETQYF
TRBV4-1	.	TRBD1	TRBJ2-1	TGCGCCAGCAGCCCTGACAGGGGGTGGACCAATGAGCAGTTCTTC	CASSPDRGWTNEQFF
TRBV5-6	.	TRBD2	TRBJ2-4	TGTGCCAGCAGCTTGCCCCGGGGGGGATCCCTAGCCAAAAACATTCAGTACTTC	CASSLPRGGSLAKNIQYF
TRBV5-4	.	.	TRBJ2-1	TGTGCCAGCACCGACGGCGGCGTAGGCGATGAGCAGTTCTTC	CASTDGGVGDEQFF
TRBV28	.	.	TRBJ2-1	TGTGCCAGCAGTTTAGTGGAGATAAGCTCCTACAATGAGCAGTTCTTC	CASSLVEISSYNEQFF
TRBV9	.	.	TRBJ1-2	TGTGCCAGCAGCGCCTCGGGTGGCTATGGCTACACCTTC	CASSASGGYGYTF
TRBV4-3	.	.	TRBJ2-5	TGCGCCAGCAGCCAAGGGCCCAACAGTGGCGAGACCCAGTACTTC	CASSQGPNSGETQYF
TRBV19	.	.	TRBJ1-1	TGTGCCAGTAGTCCCGGGAACACTGAAGCTTTCTTT	CASSPGNTEAFF
TRBV7-2	.	.	TRBJ2-7	TGTGCCAGCAGCTTTGGGGACATCTCCTACGAGCAGTACTTC	CASSFGDISYEQYF
TRBV10-3	.	.	TRBJ1-2	TGTGCCATCAGTGCTGAGACACACGGCTACACCTTC	CAISAETHGYTF
TRBV7-8	once	TRBD2	TRBJ2-2	TGTGCCAGCAGCTCAGAGGGACTAGCGGGGGGGCTTAACACCGGGGAGCTGTTTTTT	CASSSEGLAGGLNTGELFF
TRBV14	.	.	TRBJ2-7	TGTGCCAGCAGCCTCAGGTACTCCTACGAGCAGTACTTC	CASSLRYSYEQYF
TRBV19	.	.	TRBJ2-3	TGTGCCAGTAGTATTCTAACAGGGAGGGAGGATACGCAGTATTTT	CASSILTGREDTQYF
TRBV2	few	.	TRBJ1-1	TGTGCCAGTCGAGGGGGGAACACTGAAGCTTTCTTT	CASRGGNTEAFF
TRBV21-1	.	.	TRBJ2-7	TGTGCCAGCAGCATGGTGTGGCGGGTCCACGAGCAGTACTTC	CASSMVWRVHEQYF
TRBV9	once	.	TRBJ1-2	TGTGCCAGCAGCGTAGCTACGGGGGGCAGGGGCCATTATGAATCTCTCGGCTACACCTTC	CASSVATGGRGHYESLGYTF
TRBV10-2	.	TRBD2	TRBJ2-3	TGCGCCAGCAGTGAGTCGATGCGGGGGGGATCCACAGATACGCAGTATTTT	CASSESMRGGSTDTQYF
TRBV6-5	.	TRBD1	TRBJ2-1	TGTGCCAGCAGGGCCGGGACAGCCTACAATGAGCAGTTCTTC	CASRAGTAYNEQFF
TRBV27	.	.	TRBJ1-2	TGTGCCAGCAGTTTACAGACAGGCTATGGCTACACCTTC	CASSLQTGYGYTF
TRBV11-2	few	.	TRBJ2-5	TGTGCCAGCAGCCTTGGAGGGGGCGCAGGAGAGACCCAGTACTTC	CASSLGGGAGETQYF
TRBV25-1	.	.	TRBJ2-5	TGTGCCAGCAGTGACGGGGTTCGGGGTGGACTCGAAGAGACCCAGTACTTC	CASSDGVRGGLEETQYF
TRBV7-8	few	TRBD2	TRBJ2-2	TGTGCCAGCAGCTTAGAACGGTCGGGACTAGCGGGGGGTCAATACACCGGGGAGCTGTTTTTT	CASSLERSGLAGGQYTGELFF
TRBV4-1	.	.	TRBJ1-3	TGCGCCAGCAGCCAAGGGCAGGGAAGCTCTGGAAACACCATATATTTT	CASSQGQGSSGNTIYF
TRBV2	.	.	TRBJ1-2	TGTGCCAGCGGAGGACAGAGCCTTAACTATGGCTACACCTTC	CASGGQSLNYGYTF
TRBV5-1	.	TRBD1	TRBJ2-3	TGCGCCAGCAGTCTACAACCGGGACAGGGCTCAGATACGCAGTATTTT	CASSLQPGQGSDTQYF
TRBV6-6	once	.	TRBJ2-7	TGTGCCAGCAGAGCCAGCGAGACGGGGCAGTACTTC	CASRASETGQYF
TRBV4-2	medium-sized	.	TRBJ2-4	TGTGCCAGCAGCGAAGAGAGGGGGGGAAACATTCAGTACTTC	CASSEERGGNIQYF
TRBV9	.	TRBD1	TRBJ1-4	TGTGCCAGCAGCGTAGAATACGGGGGACAGGGGGGTGAAAAACTGTTTTTT	CASSVEYGGQGGEKLFF
TRBV7-9	.	.	TRBJ1-6	TGTGCCAGCAGCTCGGGACTACACGTGTATAATTCACCCCTCCACTTT	CASSSGLHVYNSPLHF
TRBV7-3	.	.	TRBJ2-3	TGTGCCAGCAGCTCCACTACGGGCGGGACAGTGACTACAGATACGCAGTATTTT	CASSSTTGGTVTTDTQYF
TRBV5-1	.	TRBD2	TRBJ2-1	TGCGCCAGCAGCATCGGGACTAGCGGGGGAGTACATGAGCAGTTCTTC	CASSIGTSGGVHEQFF
TRBV29-1	.	TRBD1	TRBJ1-1	TGCAGCGTCTCACAGGGGGTGATCATGAACACTGAAGCTTTCTTT	CSVSQGVIMNTEAFF